The clone carrying this T cell receptor beta chain was counted at least ten times. Antigen unknown. The data were obtained in a study of T-cell reconstitution after alpha-beta-depleted transplantation in children. General study results and limits: Newly made T cells mostly supplied T-cell counts and diversity one year after transplant. Some patients showed high day-60 TCRbeta diversity, which derived from surviving recipient T cells and thymic progenitors. Several hundred graft clones that had expanded were reportedly the source of alpha-beta T cells about two months after transplant.

Preparing the TCRbeta library involved the use of unique molecular identifiers. TCRdb reprocessed the PCR reads via MiXCR and lists one record per CDR3 protein. Of about 29,000 distinct CDR3 sequences listed, under 8% were seen once; the top ten hold approximately 7%. J was trimmed by 0 bases and V by 4 bases; bases with no gene match: 2. The CDR3 sequence is 14 residues long. CDR1 MNHEY and CDR2 SVGAGI come from the germline V gene. The clonotype comes from a male patient under 18 who had a stem cell transplant for acute myeloid leukemia, so the T cells may come from the graft donor. This material consisted of PBMCs, mostly from graft donor cells, taken 180 days after TCRalphabeta/CD19-depleted stem cell transplant. The chain joins TRBV6-5 to TRBJ1-1; the match to TRBD1 covers 7 bases. CDR3 DNA sequence: TGTGCCAGCAGTTCGACAGGGTTGAACACTGAAGCTTTCTTT. Translated: CASSSTGLNTEAFF.